The 25 T cell receptor beta chains below all came from one sample that was sequenced in a study of neoadjuvant nivolumab and ipilimumab in lung cancer. Assay used: immunoSEQ multiplex PCR; TCRdb lists only in-frame clones, some missing. The data show about 25,000 clones, about 81% seen once. Sequenced here: tumor tissue, sampled after neoadjuvant nivolumab, alone or with ipilimumab, at or shortly before surgery. These receptor sequences come from an adult with non-small cell lung cancer.

The V and J genes are TRBV7-8 and TRBJ2-5; D remains unclear. The ends were cut back, 6 bases at V and 5 bases at J, with 13 bases in the middle. The CDR3 length is 13 residues. Germline CDR1 and CDR2: SGHVS and FQNEAQ. This chain's CDR3 is CASSWRLVETQYF. DNA for the CDR3: TGTGCCAGCAGTTGGCGTCTGGTGGAGACCCAGTACTTC.

This clone has just one count. This chain connects TRBV18 to TRBJ1-4; tentatively, D is TRBD1 (6 bases). V lost 6 bases and J lost 14, with 13 bases in between. Germline-derived CDR1 and CDR2 are KGHSH and LQKENI. The CDR3 totals 11 residues. The CDR3 protein is CASSQQGWLFF. The CDR3 DNA follows: TGTGCCAGCTCTCAACAGGGTTGGCTGTTTTTT. Full variable domain (outside the CDR3, taken from reference TRBV18 and TRBJ1-4): NAGVMQNPRHLVRRRGQEARLRCSPMKGHSHVYWYRQLPEEGLKFMVYLQKENIIDESGMPKERFSAEFPKEGPSILRIQQVVRGDSAAYFCASSQQGWLFFGSGTQLSVL.

This chain joins TRBV6-1 and TRBJ2-2; 9 nucleotides match TRBD1. The germline V gene encodes CDR1 MNHNS and CDR2 SASEGT. The CDR3 consists of 17 residues. After removal of 0 bases from V and 6 bases from J, the junction contained 8 bases not matched to a gene. DNA for the CDR3: TGTGCCAGCAGTGAAGCTCGGACAGGGGTGATTCCCGGGGAGCTGTTTTTT. It is translated as CASSEARTGVIPGELFF.

The V gene is TRBV6-1, the J gene TRBJ2-5; D uncertain. The CDR3 runs 15 residues. The germline V gene encodes CDR1 MNHNS and CDR2 SASEGT. The V end was cut by 0 bases, the J end by 3 bases, with 11 bases between. The chain's CDR3 is CASSEAIGQEETQYF. In DNA, the CDR3 is TGTGCCAGCAGTGAAGCTATCGGGCAGGAAGAGACCCAGTACTTC.

A single count supports this clone. The rearrangement joins TRBV7-9 to TRBJ2-7, with 10 bases identical to TRBD1. This CDR3 comprises 15 residues. Per germline, CDR1 SEHNR and CDR2 FQNEAQ (reference sequence). V gave up 5 bases and J gave up 7 bases; unmatched junction bases: 11. CDR3 nucleotide sequence: TGTGCCAGCAGCCCGGTTGACAGGGGGCGCGGAGAGCAGTACTTC. Its protein is CASSPVDRGRGEQYF.

This chain joins TRBV7-8 and TRBJ2-7; a possible D gene is TRBD1 (6 bases). V dropped 7 bases and J dropped 0 bases, with 10 bases sitting between them. This CDR3 has 13 amino acids. CDR1 and CDR2 (germline): SGHVS, FQNEAQ. Here the CDR3 DNA reads TGTGCCAGCAAGGACAGATACTCCTACGAGCAGTACTTC. Translating it yields CASKDRYSYEQYF.

This clone was found once. V and J are TRBV6-5 and TRBJ2-1, with TRBD1 matching 7 bases. V lost 4 bases to trimming and J lost 8 bases; unmatched junction nucleotides: 5. The CDR3 spans 13 residues. Looked up from germline, CDR1 is MNHEY and CDR2 is SVGAGI. The CDR3 nucleotides read TGTGCCAGCAGTTGGACAGGTGCTCATGAGCAGTTCTTC. As protein: CASSWTGAHEQFF.

This chain uses TRBV11-3 with TRBJ2-3, with 7 bases identical to TRBD2. Trimming removed 5 bases from V and 2 bases from J; junction bases left unmatched: 4. CDR1 and CDR2 from the germline V gene are SGHNT and YENEEA. This CDR3 is built from 14 residues. The CDR3 nucleotides read TGTGCCAGCAGCCCGGGACTACCCACAGATACGCAGTATTTT. Translated, it gives CASSPGLPTDTQYF.

The chain is built from TRBV5-6 and TRBJ2-5, with D perhaps matching TRBD1 (6 bases). Germline V gene sequence: CDR1 SGHDT, CDR2 YYEEEE. V gave up 1 base and J gave up 5 bases, with 9 bases separating them. This CDR3 contains 13 residues. The CDR3: CASSLTGMETQYF. CDR3 sequence (DNA): TGTGCCAGCAGCTTGACAGGGATGGAGACCCAGTACTTC.

The V and J genes are TRBV5-4 and TRBJ2-5, with D possibly being TRBD1 (5 bases). The CDR3 spans 14 residues. The V gene's germline CDR1 is SGHNT and CDR2 YYREEE (reference sequence). V shed 1 base and J shed 0 bases, with 7 bases lying between them. CDR3 protein: CASSLQGDQETQYF. CDR3 coding DNA: TGTGCCAGCAGCTTGCAAGGGGACCAAGAGACCCAGTACTTC.

V is TRBV5-1 and J is TRBJ1-1, with TRBD1 matching 11 bases. The CDR3 length is 15 residues. V lost 1 base and J lost 4; bases outside the gene matches: 3. Germline V gene sequence: CDR1 SGHRS, CDR2 YFSETQ. The chain's CDR3 is CASSLRGTGGTEAFF. CDR3 sequence (DNA): TGCGCCAGCAGCTTGCGGGGGACAGGGGGCACTGAAGCTTTCTTT.

The J gene is TRBJ2-7, the V gene TRBV10-3, with 11 bases lining up with TRBD1. The germline V gene has CDR1 ENHRY and CDR2 SYGVKD. The CDR3 contains 16 residues. The V gene end was trimmed by 0 bases and the J gene end by 3 bases; junction bases not matched to a gene: 4. The CDR3 coding sequence is TGTGCCATCAGTGAGTCGGGGACAGGGGGGGACTACGAGCAGTACTTC. Its protein is CAISESGTGGDYEQYF.

This rearrangement joins TRBV5-1 to TRBJ1-5; D gene uncertain. V dropped 4 bases and J dropped 1 base, with 9 bases sitting between them. The CDR3 sequence is 14 residues long. Germline V CDR1 and CDR2: SGHRS, YFSETQ. The chain's CDR3 is CASSLAGSNQPQHF. The CDR3 DNA is TGCGCCAGCAGCCTGGCGGGGAGCAATCAGCCCCAGCATTTT.

This clone was seen once. The V gene is TRBV7-2, the J gene TRBJ2-1; no firm D call. CDR1 is SGHTA, CDR2 FQGNSA, per germline. The V and J ends lost 2 bases and 8 bases respectively, with 10 bases between them. This CDR3 is built from 13 residues. The CDR3 region has the DNA TGTGCCAGCAGCTTACCCGGGCTCGATGAGCAGTTCTTC. This gives the protein CASSLPGLDEQFF.

The chain employs TRBV2 and TRBJ2-3, with 9 nucleotides matching TRBD1. Germline values: CDR1 SNHLY, CDR2 FYNNEI. This CDR3 is built from 15 residues. Germline trimming cut 3 bases from V and 3 bases from J; bases unmatched to any gene: 4. The CDR3 spells CASSEGGQGTDTQYF. For the CDR3, the DNA is TGTGCCAGCAGTGAGGGGGGACAGGGTACAGATACGCAGTATTTT.

V gene TRBV18 combines with J gene TRBJ2-1; 11 positions agree with TRBD2. This CDR3 region has 15 residues. V lost 5 bases, J lost 10 bases, and 10 bases stayed unmatched. Germline V lookup: CDR1 KGHSH, CDR2 LQKENI. In nucleotides, the CDR3 is TGTGCCAGCTCATTCGTAGCGGGAGGGCCTGAAGAGCAGTTCTTC. Translation gives CASSFVAGGPEEQFF.

The chain couples TRBV2 to TRBJ1-5; D not resolved. Trimming cost V 4 bases and J 7 bases, with 14 bases left between them. The CDR3 covers 14 residues. Germline CDR1 SNHLY, CDR2 FYNNEI. This chain's CDR3 is CASSVEGGGQPQHF. The DNA for the CDR3 is TGTGCCAGCAGTGTGGAAGGAGGAGGGCAGCCCCAGCATTTT.

V gene TRBV7-2 combines with J gene TRBJ2-3; TRBD2 matches at 8 bases. The V segment lost 2 bases and the J segment 2 bases; nucleotides outside the gene matches: 15. The germline gives CDR1 SGHTA, CDR2 FQGNSA. The CDR3 contains 19 residues. This chain's CDR3 is CASSLNGAVGGRNTDTQYF. DNA of the CDR3: TGTGCCAGCAGCTTAAATGGAGCCGTAGGCGGGAGGAACACAGATACGCAGTATTTT.

V usage is TRBV11-2 and J usage is TRBJ2-2, with TRBD1 matching 7 bases. CDR1 and CDR2 from the germline V gene are SGHAT and FQNNGV. The ends lost 6 bases at V and 3 bases at J; junction bases unmatched: 7. The CDR3 is 15 residues long. This CDR3 is CASSMDRSYTGELFF. For the CDR3, the DNA is TGTGCCAGCAGTATGGACAGGAGTTACACCGGGGAGCTGTTTTTT.

The gene calls are TRBV7-9 and TRBJ2-1, with 7 positions matching TRBD1. The V gene's germline CDR1 is SEHNR and CDR2 FQNEAQ (reference sequence). V trimming: 8 bases; J trimming: 1 base; junction bases outside the gene matches: 8. The CDR3 is 15 residues long. The CDR3 is CASRKTGQSYNEQFF. The CDR3 DNA reads as TGTGCCAGCCGTAAAACGGGACAGTCCTACAATGAGCAGTTCTTC.

V gene TRBV5-1 combines with J gene TRBJ2-1, with a tentative D call TRBD1 (5 bases). Trimming cost V 1 base and J 2 bases, with 10 bases left between them. CDR1 and CDR2 (germline): SGHRS, YFSETQ. This CDR3 spans 15 amino acids. The CDR3 region is CASSLTGLPYNEQFF. CDR3 DNA: TGCGCCAGCAGCTTGACAGGCCTTCCCTACAATGAGCAGTTCTTC.

The gene calls are TRBV5-1 and TRBJ2-3, with D possibly being TRBD2 (7 bases). V was pared by 3 bases and J by 2 bases, with 13 bases between. The CDR3 totals 15 residues. CDR1 is SGHRS, CDR2 YFSETQ, per germline. The CDR3 is CASSSGGSHTDTQYF. The CDR3 nucleotides read TGCGCCAGCAGCTCGGGGGGCAGCCACACAGATACGCAGTATTTT.

The chain links TRBV14 to TRBJ2-2; D ambiguous. Germline assignment: CDR1 SGHDN and CDR2 FVKESK. The CDR3 consists of 17 residues. V was clipped by 5 bases and J by 0 bases, with 16 bases between them. The CDR3 DNA follows: TGTGCCAGCAGCTATAGTTATGGGCCCGCGAACACCGGGGAGCTGTTTTTT. This codes for CASSYSYGPANTGELFF. The complete variable domain, with remaining parts taken from reference TRBV14 and TRBJ2-2, reads EAGVTQFPSHSVIEKGQTVTLRCDPISGHDNLYWYRRVMGKEIKFLLHFVKESKQDESGMPNNRFLAERTGGTYSTLKVQPAELEDSGVYFCASSYSYGPANTGELFFGEGSRLTVL.

J is TRBJ2-7 and V is TRBV5-6; no clear D gene. The CDR3 runs 15 residues. Germline-derived CDR1 and CDR2 are SGHDT and YYEEEE. V dropped 4 bases and J dropped 3 bases, with 17 bases sitting between them. The CDR3 sequence is CASSPSGTTYYEQYF. The CDR3 DNA follows: TGTGCCAGCAGCCCTTCAGGAACTACTTACTACGAGCAGTACTTC. The whole variable domain, remainder taken from reference TRBV5-6 and TRBJ2-7, is DAGVTQSPTHLIKTRGQQVTLRCSPKSGHDTVSWYQQALGQGPQFIFQYYEEEERQRGNFPDRFSGHQFPNYSSELNVNALLLGDSALYLCASSPSGTTYYEQYFGPGTRLTVT.

The chain recombines TRBV4-2 with TRBJ2-1; 7 bases align to TRBD1. V shed 4 bases, J shed 9 bases, and the junction held 9 bases outside the gene matches. Germline CDR1 is LGHNA and CDR2 is YNFKEQ. The CDR3 sequence is 14 residues long. The CDR3 bases are TGTGCCAGCAGCCCCGAGACAGGGTCGAGTGAGCAGTTCTTC. Encoded protein: CASSPETGSSEQFF.